The clone carrying this T cell receptor (beta chain) appeared once. Its antigen remains unidentified. V dropped 0 bases and J dropped 5; count of bases not matched to a gene: 4. Germline lookup yields CDR1 LGHDT and CDR2 YNNKEL (reference sequence). The CDR3 runs 14 residues. The data are from a study of regulatory T cells in long-lasting Graves disease. The study's findings and limits: Persistent disease preferred TRBV28, TRBJ1-2 and TRBJ2-5. Few sampled subjects may have lowered accuracy.

Construction of the TCR beta libraries employed iRepertoire HTBI primers in conjunction with Arm-PCR of CDR3 regions. TCRdb recomputed calls from the multiplex PCR reads with MiXCR, one row per CDR3 protein. The table records a few hundred thousand distinct CDR3 sequences, 22% of them present only once. The time point: persistent/refractory GD, antithyroid drugs over 5 years with positive TRAb. There was RNA extracted from PBMCs, and the TCR library was made from it. Staff took approximately 9.9 milliliters of peripheral blood and put it into EDTA tubes. The genes are TRBV3-1 and TRBJ2-7; 7 positions match TRBD2. The source of this sequence is a female donor with Graves disease. This specimen was peripheral blood mononuclear cells (PBMCs), taken when the disease was refractory, from a patient treated with antithyroid drugs. This CDR3 reads CASSQEASGDEQYF. CDR3 in DNA: TGTGCCAGCAGCCAAGAGGCTAGCGGTGACGAGCAGTACTTC.